These 11 T cell receptor beta chains came from one sample sequenced in a study of cytotoxic CD8 clonotypes in ibrutinib-treated CLL. The method was immunoSEQ multiplex PCR; TCRdb's version includes in-frame clones alone and lacks a portion of them. The table includes about 140,000 clones, about 72% detected once. Sequencing used PBMCs, obtained after 12 months of ibrutinib treatment. The receptor set was obtained from a human donor with chronic lymphocytic leukemia.

This sequence joins TRBV5-1 and TRBJ2-6; TRBD2 matches 12 bases. The germline gives CDR1 SGHRS, CDR2 YFSETQ. This CDR3 region has 15 residues. V was pared by 0 bases and J by 10 bases, with 2 bases of the junction left unmatched. CDR3 in amino acids: CASSLAGTSGNVLTF. As DNA, the CDR3 is TGCGCCAGCAGCTTGGCGGGGACTAGCGGGAACGTCCTGACTTTC.

The J gene is TRBJ1-6, the V gene TRBV28; TRBD1 matches 10 bases. Germline loops: CDR1 MDHEN, CDR2 SYDVKM. The ends lost 6 bases at V and 8 bases at J; junction bases unmatched: 10. This CDR3 comprises 16 residues. CDR3 nucleotide sequence: TGTGCCAGCAGATCAACCGACAGGGGGCAAGATTCACCCCTCCACTTT. Translating gives CASRSTDRGQDSPLHF.

This chain joins TRBV6-4 and TRBJ2-5; D not certain. Trimming stripped 3 bases from V and 9 bases from J, with 14 bases between. Germline-derived CDR1 and CDR2 are MRHNA and SNTAGT. This CDR3 comprises 13 residues. The CDR3 nucleotides read TGTGCCAGCAGTGAAAGGGCCGGTACGGCCCAGTACTTC. Residues: CASSERAGTAQYF.

The CDR3 nucleotides read TGTGCCAGCAGCGGACAGGGAAGTCTGGGACAGCCCCAGCATTTT. It encodes CASSGQGSLGQPQHF. The chain has TRBV7-2 and TRBJ1-5, with TRBD1 identical over 8 bases. The trim removed 5 bases at V and 7 bases at J, leaving 10 bases unmatched. CDR1 and CDR2 (germline): SGHTA, FQGNSA. The CDR3 length is 15 residues.

The V call is TRBV27, the J call TRBJ1-2; no reliable D call. Between the trimmed V and J ends, which lost 5 bases and 2 bases, there was a span of 9 bases. Germline values: CDR1 MNHEY, CDR2 SMNVEV (reference sequence). This CDR3 is 13 amino acids long. The CDR3 loop is CASSARRNYGYTF. The CDR3 DNA reads as TGTGCCAGCAGTGCCCGGAGGAACTATGGCTACACCTTC.

The chain uses TRBV7-9 and TRBJ1-1; D is perhaps TRBD1 (6 bases). The CDR3 loop spans 15 amino acids. Germline loops: CDR1 SEHNR, CDR2 FQNEAQ (reference sequence). Deletions cut 3 bases from V and 3 bases from J, with 14 bases between. CDR3 residues: CASSLGGGQYTEAFF. The CDR3 DNA follows: TGTGCCAGCAGCTTGGGGGGAGGACAGTACACTGAAGCTTTCTTT.

V and J are TRBV28 and TRBJ1-2, with D perhaps matching TRBD1 (6 bases). The V end lost 7 bases, the J end lost 4 bases, and 16 bases lay between the germline ends. The CDR3 totals 14 residues. The germline gives CDR1 MDHEN, CDR2 SYDVKM. The CDR3 reads CASIKSGGIYGYTF. In DNA form, the CDR3 reads TGTGCCAGCATTAAAAGTGGGGGCATCTATGGCTACACCTTC.

The chain recombines TRBV19 with TRBJ2-7; tentatively, D is TRBD1 (5 bases). V lost 5 bases and J lost 0, with 11 bases in between. CDR1 and CDR2 from the germline V gene are LNHDA and SQIVND (reference sequence). This CDR3 spans 14 amino acids. In DNA form, the CDR3 reads TGTGCCAGTAGTCCCTCGGACATCTCCTACGAGCAGTACTTC. Translated: CASSPSDISYEQYF.

The V gene is TRBV6-5, the J gene TRBJ2-7, with 10 bases lining up with TRBD1. The junction had 11 bases not matched to a gene; V was cut back by 11 bases and J by 4 bases. Germline V gene data show CDR1 as MNHEY and CDR2 as SVGAGI. This CDR3 contains 14 residues. The CDR3 spells CALSGTGAFYEQYF. CDR3 bases: TGTGCCCTAAGCGGGACAGGGGCCTTTTACGAGCAGTACTTC.

This clone was seen just once. J is TRBJ1-2 and V is TRBV15; D possibly corresponds to TRBD1 (5 bases). This CDR3 contains 15 residues. Germline-derived CDR1 and CDR2 are LNHNV and YYDKDF (reference sequence). Trimming removed 4 bases at V and 1 base at J, with 13 bases between. Here the CDR3 DNA reads TGTGCCACCAGCAAAAGGGGTTTTAGTAACTATGGCTACACCTTC. Protein product: CATSKRGFSNYGYTF.

This clone was picked up one time. The V call is TRBV14, the J call TRBJ1-2; 7 bases line up with TRBD1. V was clipped by 7 bases and J by 0 bases; unmatched bases: 2. The CDR3 is 13 residues long. Germline lookup yields CDR1 SGHDN and CDR2 FVKESK. CDR3 sequence (DNA): TGTGCCAGCAACAGGGGAGCTAACTATGGCTACACCTTC. Protein product: CASNRGANYGYTF.